This TCR beta chain appears in the sequencing data of a study of CD8 T cells in ankylosing spondylitis. Study results and limitations: What seemed typical of ankylosing spondylitis blood was a TCR beta motif built from roughly 8 highly homologous variants. Reportedly, disease-linked clones are significantly enriched in ankylosing spondylitis patients' matched synovial fluid. Disease-linked clones proved CD8+ and comparatively uncommon in peripheral blood. Existing reports had already noted some motif variants in reactive arthritis synovial fluid and blood.

Germline V gene lookup returns CDR1 SNHLY and CDR2 FYNNEI. The junction had 5 bases not matched to a gene; V was cut back by 3 bases and J by 4 bases. This CDR3 is built from 15 residues. Molecular-barcoded quantitative 5'-RACE produced these TCR beta libraries. MiXCR, applied by TCRdb to the 5' RACE reads, yields one record per CDR3 protein. The sample shows 670,000 or so distinct CDR3 sequences, about 20% of them seen only once. Concerning this clonotype itself: Its antigen is as yet unknown.

The origin of this receptor is a male donor with ankylosing spondylitis. Sequenced: blood, either unsorted or a sorted T cell fraction (not recorded which). V gene TRBV2 combines with J gene TRBJ2-7; 11 nucleotides match TRBD2. CDR3 sequence reads: CASSEGTSGPYEQYF. The CDR3 DNA reads TGTGCCAGCAGTGAGGGGACTAGCGGTCCTTACGAGCAGTACTTC.